The rows below give T cell receptor beta chains drawn from one sample of a study of blood T cells in healthy people across ages. TCRdb independently ran MiXCR on the 5' RACE reads; one entry per CDR3 protein. The data hold fewer than 800,000 distinct CDR3 sequences, with around 32% observed a single time. The sequenced sample was blood. The receptors here all came from a woman older than 75 in good health. The CDR3 runs from the conserved cysteine through the conserved F or W. The D gene is left open where the match is weak. Not all rows give a size; the values are once, few, many and, for expanded clones, a class.

clone_size d_call j_call v_call cdr3_nt cdr3_aa
many TRBD2 TRBJ2-7 TRBV10-3 TGTGCCGTCCACAGCGGGGGGTACGAGCAGTACTTC CAVHSGGYEQYF
many - TRBJ1-2 TRBV7-2 TGTGCCAGCAGCTTAGGTCCACCGGGTGGCTACACCTTC CASSLGPPGGYTF
many - TRBJ2-5 TRBV20-1 TGCAGTGCTAGAGACTTAACGTACCAAGAGACCCAGTACTTC CSARDLTYQETQYF
many TRBD1 TRBJ1-2 TRBV20-1 TGCAGTGCTAGGCAGGGACAGGGTAACGGCTACACCTTC CSARQGQGNGYTF
few TRBD1 TRBJ1-1 TRBV18 TGTGCCAGCTCACCGAACAGACAGGGGAGGGGATTGAACACTGAAGCTTTCTTT CASSPNRQGRGLNTEAFF
many - TRBJ1-6 TRBV4-2 TGTGCCAGCAGCCAGAGGGCGACAGGTCGGAATAATTCACCCCTCCACTTT CASSQRATGRNNSPLHF
- - TRBJ1-5 TRBV3-1 TGTGCCAGCAGCCTCGGGGTTAAGGGGAGATTGGACAATCAGCCCCAGCATTTT CASSLGVKGRLDNQPQHF
many - TRBJ2-3 TRBV28 TGTGCCAGCAGCGCCCCGGTAGATACGCAGTATTTT CASSAPVDTQYF
- TRBD1 TRBJ2-3 TRBV9 TGTGCCAGCAGCCCCGGGGCAGGGGGCACCGAGAGGTTCACGCAGTATTTT CASSPGAGGTERFTQYF
few TRBD1 TRBJ2-5 TRBV7-2 TGTGCCAGCAGCTTAGGACAGGGGAACGGAGAGACCCAGTACTTC CASSLGQGNGETQYF
many TRBD2 TRBJ2-5 TRBV3-1 TGTGCCAGCACCAGGGAGGGTTTCGTACAAGAGACCCAGTACTTC CASTREGFVQETQYF
few - TRBJ2-3 TRBV5-6 TGTGCCAGCAGCGGTACCTGCCGGGACCTACACGGCACAGATACGCAGTATTTT CASSGTCRDLHGTDTQYF
- - TRBJ2-5 TRBV5-1 TGCGCCAGCAGCTTGATGGCGGGAAAGGCAGAGACCCAGTACTTC CASSLMAGKAETQYF
many TRBD2 TRBJ2-1 TRBV6-5 TGTGCCAGCGGGCCTGTAGCGGGGGGGTACAATGAGCAGTTCTTC CASGPVAGGYNEQFF
many TRBD1 TRBJ2-5 TRBV4-3 TGCGCCAGCAGCCAAGATCCAGGGGGAAAAGAGACCCAGTACTTC CASSQDPGGKETQYF
once - TRBJ1-5 TRBV29-1 TGCAGCGTTCAAGGTGCCGGGGGCAATCAGCCCCAGCATTTT CSVQGAGGNQPQHF
many - TRBJ2-5 TRBV5-1 TGCGCCAGCAGCCGCCTGTCAGGGCAAGAGACCCAGTACTTC CASSRLSGQETQYF
many - TRBJ2-3 TRBV27 TGTGCCAGCAGTCCTATAGGCAGGCGTGGCACAGATACGCAGTATTTT CASSPIGRRGTDTQYF
- - TRBJ1-3 TRBV5-1 TGCGCCAGCAGCTTGGGACAGGACGGAAACACCATATATTTT CASSLGQDGNTIYF
- - TRBJ1-2 TRBV2 TGTGCCAGCAGTGACGCGACTTATGGCTACACCTTC CASSDATYGYTF
many - TRBJ1-5 TRBV20-1 TGCAGTGCCGCGCCCGGGAATAGCAATCAGCCCCAGCATTTT CSAAPGNSNQPQHF
few TRBD1 TRBJ1-6 TRBV13 TGTGCCAGCAGCTCGCGGGGACAGGGGGCGAGTTCACCCCTCCACTTT CASSSRGQGASSPLHF
- - TRBJ2-6 TRBV5-1 TGCGCCAGCCTTCAGGACCTCTCTGGGGCCAACGTCCTGACTTTC CASLQDLSGANVLTF
few - TRBJ1-2 TRBV3-1 TGTGCCAGCAGCCAGACGGCGGGCTATGGCTACACCTTC CASSQTAGYGYTF
- TRBD2 TRBJ2-1 TRBV2 TGTGCCAGCAGTTCCTTAGCGGGGGGATGGGGCAATGAGCAGTTCTTC CASSSLAGGWGNEQFF
- - TRBJ1-2 TRBV28 TGTGCCAGCAGTCTTCGGGAACTTCTTAACTATGGCTACACCTTC CASSLRELLNYGYTF
- - TRBJ2-7 TRBV12-3/TRBV12-4 TGTGCCAGCAGCCCTGGAGCTAGCGAGGGAATCTACGAGCAGTGCTTC CASSPGASEGIYEQCF
few TRBD2 TRBJ2-3 TRBV5-1 TGCGCCAGCAGCTTGGGCGCGGGAGACCGCACAGATACGCAGTATTTT CASSLGAGDRTDTQYF
many - TRBJ2-7 TRBV6-6 TGTGCCAGCAGTTACGCTCAGATCTACGAGCAGTACTTC CASSYAQIYEQYF
- - TRBJ2-3 TRBV5-1 TGCGCCAGCAGCTCCCGGACTGGCTTGGATACGCAGTATTTT CASSSRTGLDTQYF
many - TRBJ2-4 TRBV5-1 TGCGCCAGCAGCTTGATCGACAGCAAAAACATTCAGTACTTC CASSLIDSKNIQYF
- TRBD1 TRBJ1-1 TRBV6-6 TGTGTCAGCAGCTACAGGGGGAACACTGAAGCTTTCTTT CVSSYRGNTEAFF
many - TRBJ1-1 TRBV5-1 TGCGCCAGCAGCTTGGCCGGAATTAGCACCACTGAAGCTTTCTTT CASSLAGISTTEAFF
many TRBD2 TRBJ2-3 TRBV2 TGTGCCAGCAGTACCCTAGCGGGGGGTCGAGATACGCAGTATTTT CASSTLAGGRDTQYF
many - TRBJ1-2 TRBV15 TGTGCCACCAGCAGAGATTTGACAGGAGGCCAAACCGGCTACACCTTC CATSRDLTGGQTGYTF
many TRBD1 TRBJ2-3 TRBV9 TGTGCCAGCAGTGGGACAGGGGGGGGACCTAGCACAGATACGCAGTATTTT CASSGTGGGPSTDTQYF
few TRBD1 TRBJ2-7 TRBV27 TGTGCCAGCAGTTTACTGTGGGCAGGGGGCGGGAACGAGCAGTACTTC CASSLLWAGGGNEQYF
many - TRBJ1-2 TRBV29-1 TGCAGCGTTGGGTCTGGGGCCACAGACTATGGCTACACCTTC CSVGSGATDYGYTF
many TRBD1 TRBJ2-3 TRBV10-3 TGTGCCATCAGTTCGGGACAGGGCACAGATACGCAGTATTTT CAISSGQGTDTQYF
many - TRBJ2-6 TRBV10-2 TGCGCCAGCAGGACTAATACAGGGACTGGGGCCAACGTCCTGACTTTC CASRTNTGTGANVLTF